A selection of T cell receptor beta chains follows, all from one sample in a study of cytomegalovirus exposure and HLA in healthy donors. Profiled with immunoSEQ multiplex PCR; TCRdb holds only in-frame clones, not every one. The data contain under 120,000 clones, around three quarters of them seen just once; the ten biggest clones take up around 3.1%. The sample taken for sequencing was PBMCs. These TCRs come from a middle-aged woman in good health and CMV-seronegative. Each CDR3 is given with its conserved first and last residue. Each record gives: D gene, clone size, V gene, J gene, CDR3 DNA, CDR3 protein. The D gene is left open where the match is weak. A clone size is listed for some rows: how often the clone was seen (once, few, many), or a class if it is expanded.

>-|-|TRBV30|TRBJ2-7
TGTGCCTGGAGTCACGGGGAGCAGTACTTC
CAWSHGEQYF
>TRBD1|-|TRBV28|TRBJ2-1
TGTGCCAGCAGCTGGCCCGGGACAGTCGGTCAAAAGGATGAGCAGTTCTTC
CASSWPGTVGQKDEQFF
>TRBD1|-|TRBV4-3|TRBJ1-4
TGCGCCAGCAGTCCCCATCAGGGGGCTTGGTTAAAAAATGAAAAACTGTTTTTT
CASSPHQGAWLKNEKLFF
>TRBD2|few|TRBV5-1|TRBJ2-7
TGCGCCAGCAGGCCGGGACTAGCCTCCTACGAGCAGTACTTC
CASRPGLASYEQYF
>TRBD2|-|TRBV2|TRBJ2-3
TGTGCCAGCAGTGATAGCGGGGAGCAGTATTTT
CASSDSGEQYF
>-|-|TRBV28|TRBJ1-1
TGTGCCAGCTGCCGGGGGGGCCAGACTGAAGCTTTCTTT
CASCRGGQTEAFF
>-|-|TRBV6-1|TRBJ2-5
TGTGCCAGCAGGGCAACAGGTATCGGGACCCAGTACTTC
CASRATGIGTQYF
>-|-|TRBV5-1|TRBJ2-7
TGCGCCAGCAGCTCCTCCCAAGGGAGATACGAGCAGTACTTC
CASSSSQGRYEQYF
>-|-|TRBV7-8|TRBJ1-2
TGTGCCAGCAGCTTAGCGGCGGTTGATTGGTACACCTTC
CASSLAAVDWYTF
>-|-|TRBV19|TRBJ1-2
TGTGCCAGTTCATTGGCGGGCAGGGGATACTATGGCTACACCTTC
CASSLAGRGYYGYTF
>-|-|TRBV7-2|TRBJ2-1
TGTGCCAGCAGCTTAGCTCTAGCCGTTGAGCAGTTCTTC
CASSLALAVEQFF
>TRBD1|-|TRBV10-3|TRBJ2-7
TGTGCCATCAGTGAGGACCGCGTCAGGGGGCGACACGAGCAGTACTTC
CAISEDRVRGRHEQYF
>-|-|TRBV28|TRBJ1-5
TGTGCCAGCAGTTTGCCTAATTATAGCAATCAGCCCCAGCATTTT
CASSLPNYSNQPQHF
>TRBD2|-|TRBV7-6|TRBJ2-3
TGTGCCAGCAGCTTAGCGGGGCTAGCGGGTTCAGATACGCAGTATTTT
CASSLAGLAGSDTQYF
>-|-|TRBV28|TRBJ2-4
TGTGCCAGCAGTTTCAACAGTAGAAACATTCAGTACTTC
CASSFNSRNIQYF
>-|-|TRBV29-1|TRBJ1-1
TGCAGTGGAAGGGGGGGGACTGAAGCTTTCTTT
CSGRGGTEAFF
>-|-|TRBV7-8|TRBJ1-1
TGTGCCAGCAGCTTCAGGGTGAGCACTGAAGCTTTCTTT
CASSFRVSTEAFF
>-|-|TRBV6-6|TRBJ2-2
TGTGCCAGCCGTAGGACAGAGAACACCGGGGAGCTGTTTTTT
CASRRTENTGELFF
>TRBD1|-|TRBV7-2|TRBJ2-7
TGTGCCAGCAGCCGCCATGGGGACAGGGCCTACGAGCAGTACTTC
CASSRHGDRAYEQYF
>-|-|TRBV7-2|TRBJ2-7
TGTGCCAGCAGCTTACGTCGGGGGGCGACCTACGAGCAGTACTTC
CASSLRRGATYEQYF
>-|-|TRBV7-8|TRBJ1-5
TGTGCCAGCAGCTTCCAGTCTTCCAGACTTAATCAGCCCCAGCATTTT
CASSFQSSRLNQPQHF
>-|-|TRBV5-1|TRBJ2-5
TGCGCCAGCAGCCTCTCGACTCGAGGAGAGACCCAGTACTTC
CASSLSTRGETQYF